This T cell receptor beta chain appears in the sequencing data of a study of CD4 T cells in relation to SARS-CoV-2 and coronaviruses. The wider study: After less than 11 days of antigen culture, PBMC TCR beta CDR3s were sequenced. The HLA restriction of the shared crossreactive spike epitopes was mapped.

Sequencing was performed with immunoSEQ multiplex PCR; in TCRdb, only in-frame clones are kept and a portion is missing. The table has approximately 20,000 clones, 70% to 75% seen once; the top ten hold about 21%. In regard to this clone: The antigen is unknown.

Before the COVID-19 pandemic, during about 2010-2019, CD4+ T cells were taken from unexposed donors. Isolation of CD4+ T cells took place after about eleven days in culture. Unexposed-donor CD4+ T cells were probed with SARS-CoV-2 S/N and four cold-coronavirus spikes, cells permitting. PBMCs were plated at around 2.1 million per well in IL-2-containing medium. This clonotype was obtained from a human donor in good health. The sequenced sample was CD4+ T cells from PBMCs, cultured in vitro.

DNA of the CDR3: TGTGCCAGCAGTGAGGCGCCTGGACAGGGGCAGCCCCAGCATTTT. Translated, it gives CASSEAPGQGQPQHF. The chain recombines TRBV6-4 with TRBJ1-5, with 9 bases matching TRBD1. V shed 3 bases and J 7 bases; nucleotides not matched to a gene: 7. The CDR3 has 15 amino acids. CDR1 is MRHNA, CDR2 SNTAGT, per germline.